This TCR beta chain was obtained from a study of blood T cell repertoires in COVID-19. Background on the study: Donors in the United States, Italy and Spain gave samples during acute or convalescent COVID-19. T cells, B-cell-depleted T cells, or PBMCs supplied cDNA or gDNA.

In the original workflow: Researchers report that nucleated cell counts were estimated from reference gene primer amplification. Assay: immunoSEQ multiplex PCR; the TCRdb copy retains only in-frame clones and omits some. The V and J calls and clone size come from that table; D and trimming were worked out from the DNA. Altogether about 32,000 clones are present, 90% being singletons, with the ten largest covering roughly 1%. The TCR was taken from a man aged 65 to 79 with active or convalescent COVID-19. Material: peripheral blood.

CDR3 amino acids: CASSLDRGIIGYTF. The CDR3 DNA reads as TGTGCCAGCAGCTTGGACAGGGGAATCATTGGCTACACCTTC. The chain combines TRBV7-2 with TRBJ1-2, with 9 bases identical to TRBD1. The J segment lost 7 bases and the V segment lost 3 bases, leaving 6 bases of the junction unmatched. The germline V gene encodes CDR1 SGHTA and CDR2 FQGNSA. The CDR3 loop spans 14 amino acids.